The 16 T cell receptor beta chains below come from one sample, sequenced in a study of identical twins. TCRdb processed the 5' RACE reads anew with MiXCR; each CDR3 protein has one entry. Of 310,000 or so distinct CDR3 sequences listed, less than 9% are singletons. This same sample was also taken into another study, of yellow fever vaccine responses in identical twins.

The specimen sequenced was memory (CD45RO+) T cells sorted from blood. All receptors come from a woman between 18 and 30 years old in good health.

V and J are TRBV2 and TRBJ2-5; D not resolved. Trimming removed 5 bases at V and 5 bases at J, with 21 bases between. Germline V gene data show CDR1 as SNHLY and CDR2 as FYNNEI. The CDR3 covers 16 residues. The DNA for the CDR3 is TGTGCCAGCAGTACTGACTGGACCACCCTGGGTGAGACCCAGTACTTC. Translation: CASSTDWTTLGETQYF. Using reference TRBV2 and TRBJ2-5 for the parts outside the CDR3, the full variable domain is EPEVTQTPSHQVTQMGQEVILRCVPISNHLYFYWYRQILGQKVEFLVSFYNNEISEKSEIFDDQFSVERPDGSNFTLKIRSTKLEDSAMYFCASSTDWTTLGETQYFGPGTRLLVL.

V gene TRBV9 combines with J gene TRBJ2-2; tentative D call: TRBD2 (5 bases). CDR1 and CDR2 (germline): SGDLS, YYNGEE. This CDR3 is built from 13 residues. V was pared by 3 bases and J by 5 bases, with 8 bases between. The CDR3 DNA sequence: TGTGCCAGCAGCGCCCGGGGTACCGGGGAGCTGTTTTTT. This translates into CASSARGTGELFF.

J is TRBJ2-7 and V is TRBV4-1; no reliable D call. Germline V gives CDR1 MGHRA, CDR2 YSYEKL. V gave up 0 bases and J gave up 3 bases, with 12 bases separating them. This CDR3 has 15 amino acids. In DNA, the CDR3 is TGCGCCAGCAGCCAAGAATTACGTTTCGGCTACGAGCAGTACTTC. Translation: CASSQELRFGYEQYF.

J is TRBJ2-2 and V is TRBV5-1, with 7 bases matching TRBD1. Germline values: CDR1 SGHRS, CDR2 YFSETQ. This CDR3 comprises 19 residues. The J segment lost 0 bases and the V segment lost 10 bases, leaving 21 bases of the junction unmatched. The CDR3 nucleotides are TGCGCCCCAGCCATAACCGGGACAGCTCCTTTCGCGAACACCGGGGAGCTGTTTTTT. Its protein is CAPAITGTAPFANTGELFF.

This clonotype was seen only a few times. The rearrangement links TRBV12-3 or TRBV12-4 to TRBJ2-5; possible D gene TRBD2, 5 bases. There are 13 residues in the CDR3. The ends were cut back, 8 bases at V and 7 bases at J, with 17 bases in the middle. CDR3 amino acids: CASRKTSLATQYF. The CDR3 nucleotides read TGTGCCAGCCGCAAAACTAGTTTGGCGACCCAGTACTTC.

This clonotype was seen at least ten times. This chain uses TRBV28 with TRBJ1-4; 7 bases are shared with TRBD1. The V gene's germline CDR1 is MDHEN and CDR2 SYDVKM. This CDR3 comprises 15 residues. The V gene end was trimmed by 2 bases and the J gene end by 7 bases; junction bases not matched to a gene: 7. This chain's CDR3 is CASSLRGQRREKLFF. CDR3 nucleotides: TGTGCCAGCAGTTTAAGGGGGCAGCGCCGTGAAAAACTGTTTTTT.

This clonotype was detected only a few times. The rearrangement joins TRBV11-2 to TRBJ2-6; D unresolved. Germline-derived CDR1 and CDR2 are SGHAT and FQNNGV. Trimming removed 3 bases at V and 1 base at J, with 7 bases between. This CDR3 is 15 amino acids long. The CDR3: CASSFNPSGANVLTF. The CDR3 nucleotides read TGTGCCAGCAGCTTTAATCCTTCTGGGGCCAACGTCCTGACTTTC. The whole variable domain, remainder taken from reference TRBV11-2 and TRBJ2-6, is EAGVAQSPRYKIIEKRQSVAFWCNPISGHATLYWYQQILGQGPKLLIQFQNNGVVDDSQLPKDRFSAERLKGVDSTLKIQPAKLEDSAVYLCASSFNPSGANVLTFGAGSRLTVL.

The V gene is TRBV6-2 or TRBV6-3, the J gene TRBJ2-7; no definite D call. The V gene's germline CDR1 is MNHEY and CDR2 SVGEGT. The germline V and J ends were trimmed by 2 bases and 1 base, with 6 bases remaining between them. The CDR3 runs 13 residues. In nucleotides, the CDR3 is TGTGCCAGCAGTTACATGGGATCCTACGAGCAGTACGTC. Translation gives CASSYMGSYEQYV.

In its sample, this clonotype was seen many times. CDR3 DNA: TGTGCCAGCAGCTCAACAGTAACCTCTGGAAACACCATATATTTT. It yields the protein CASSSTVTSGNTIYF. The genes are TRBV7-9 and TRBJ1-3; unclear D gene. The length of the CDR3 is 15 residues. The V end was cut by 4 bases, the J end by 0 bases, with 10 bases between. From germline, CDR1 is SEHNR and CDR2 FQNEAQ (reference sequence).

V and J are TRBV6-5 and TRBJ2-1, with 11 bases matching TRBD2. The CDR3 has 16 residues. The J segment lost 8 bases and the V segment lost 0 bases, leaving 6 bases of the junction unmatched. Germline CDR1 reads MNHEY; CDR2 reads SVGAGI. Written as DNA, the CDR3 is TGTGCCAGCAGTTACTCGTTGACTAGCGGGAATGATGAGCAGTTCTTC. It encodes CASSYSLTSGNDEQFF.

The sample holds many counts of this clonotype. V and J are TRBV5-1 and TRBJ1-1; maybe TRBD1 (6 bases). Germline V CDR1 and CDR2: SGHRS, YFSETQ. V was trimmed by 1 base and J by 1 base, leaving 14 bases between them. This CDR3 comprises 16 residues. The CDR3, as DNA: TGCGCCAGCAGCTTGATCCCCTTGGGGGCGAACACTGAAGCTTTCTTT. The encoded protein is CASSLIPLGANTEAFF.

This rearrangement joins TRBV29-1 to TRBJ1-1; TRBD1 matches 10 bases. The V gene's germline CDR1 is SQVTM and CDR2 ANQGSEA. This CDR3 has 17 amino acids. The ends lost 6 bases at V and 1 base at J; junction bases unmatched: 14. The CDR3 nucleotides are TGCAGCGTCTCGCTCGGGACAGGGGTGGGTAAGAACACTGAAGCTTTCTTT. Its protein product is CSVSLGTGVGKNTEAFF. Supplemented by reference TRBV29-1 and TRBJ1-1, the full variable domain reads SAVISQKPSRDICQRGTSLTIQCQVDSQVTMMFWYRQQPGQSLTLIATANQGSEATYESGFVIDKFPISRPNLTFSTLTVSNMSPEDSSIYLCSVSLGTGVGKNTEAFFGQGTRLTVV.

This clonotype was seen repeatedly, ten times or more. The V and J genes are TRBV24-1 and TRBJ2-7, with D hard to call. This CDR3 has 12 residues. The ends were cut back, 3 bases at V and 6 bases at J, with 8 bases in the middle. Per germline, CDR1 KGHDR and CDR2 SFDVKD. CDR3 nucleotide sequence: TGTGCCACCAGTGATCGTAGGGCCGAGCAGTACTTC. Protein sequence: CATSDRRAEQYF.

This clonotype occurred a few times. The V call is TRBV7-2, the J call TRBJ2-1; 10 bases fit TRBD2. Trimming at V came to 2 bases and at J to 6 bases, leaving 4 bases not matched to a gene. The V gene's germline CDR1 is SGHTA and CDR2 FQGNSA. The CDR3 contains 15 residues. For the CDR3, the DNA is TGTGCCAGCAGCTTAACCCTAGCGGGAGCCAATGAGCAGTTCTTC. It specifies CASSLTLAGANEQFF.

At least ten counts were recorded for this clonotype. This rearrangement joins TRBV4-1 to TRBJ1-1; D is unclear. Between the trimmed V and J ends, which lost 1 base and 0 bases, there was a span of 9 bases. From germline, CDR1 is MGHRA and CDR2 YSYEKL. The CDR3 is 15 amino acids. The CDR3 DNA reads as TGCGCCAGCAGCCAAGCCTCCATGATGAACACTGAAGCTTTCTTT. This sequence encodes CASSQASMMNTEAFF.

Ten or more counts support this clonotype. The genes are TRBV29-1 and TRBJ2-7; D perhaps matches TRBD2 (5 bases). CDR1 is SQVTM, CDR2 ANQGSEA, per germline. V lost 7 bases and J 0 bases, leaving 22 bases between the germline ends. The CDR3 consists of 16 residues. This CDR3 reads CSAFFRRDWYSYEQYF. Written as DNA, the CDR3 is TGCAGCGCCTTTTTTCGACGGGATTGGTACTCCTACGAGCAGTACTTC.